The entry below gives a single TCR beta chain sequence along with its context. The CDR3 is 13 residues long. The germline CDR1 and CDR2 sequences are SQVTM and ANQGSEA. The ends were cut back, 4 bases at V and 1 base at J, with 7 bases in the middle. The data are from a study of blood T cell repertoires in COVID-19. Profiling relied on immunoSEQ multiplex PCR, and the TCRdb table lists in-frame clones only, not all of them. The sample shows some 120,000 clones, approximately 85% of them seen only once. Sequenced sample: peripheral blood. This clonotype originated in a woman older than 75 with acute or convalescent COVID-19. J is TRBJ2-2 and V is TRBV29-1; no reliable D call. The CDR3 region has the DNA TGCAGCGTTGCCGCCAGGAACACCGGGGAGCTGTTTTTT. The encoded protein is CSVAARNTGELFF.